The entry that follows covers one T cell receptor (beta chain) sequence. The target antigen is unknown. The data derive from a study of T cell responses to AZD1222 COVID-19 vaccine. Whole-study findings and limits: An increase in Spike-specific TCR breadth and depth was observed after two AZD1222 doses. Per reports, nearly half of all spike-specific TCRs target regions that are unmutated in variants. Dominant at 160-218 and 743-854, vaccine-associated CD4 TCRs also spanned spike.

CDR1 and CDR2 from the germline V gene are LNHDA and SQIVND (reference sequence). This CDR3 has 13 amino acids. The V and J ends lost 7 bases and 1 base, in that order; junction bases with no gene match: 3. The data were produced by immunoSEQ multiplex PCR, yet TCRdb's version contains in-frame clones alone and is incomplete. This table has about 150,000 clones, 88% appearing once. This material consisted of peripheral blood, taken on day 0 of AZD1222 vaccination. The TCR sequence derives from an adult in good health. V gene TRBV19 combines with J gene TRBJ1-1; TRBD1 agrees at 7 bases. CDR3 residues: CASNTGANTEAFF. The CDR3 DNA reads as TGTGCCAGTAATACAGGGGCGAACACTGAAGCTTTCTTT.